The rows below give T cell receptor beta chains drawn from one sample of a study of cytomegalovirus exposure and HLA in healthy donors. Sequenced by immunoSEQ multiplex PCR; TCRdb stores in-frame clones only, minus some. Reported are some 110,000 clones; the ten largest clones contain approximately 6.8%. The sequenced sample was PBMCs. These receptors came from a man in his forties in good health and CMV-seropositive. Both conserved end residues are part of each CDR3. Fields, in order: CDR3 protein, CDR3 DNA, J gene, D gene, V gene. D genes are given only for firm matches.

cdr3_aa: CASSLDRDQPQHF
cdr3_nt: TGTGCCAGCTCCCTCGACAGGGATCAGCCCCAGCATTTT
j_call: TRBJ1-5
d_call: TRBD1
v_call: TRBV18

cdr3_aa: CASSLGSGEVGEQYF
cdr3_nt: TGCGCCAGCAGCTTGGGGTCAGGGGAAGTAGGAGAGCAGTACTTC
j_call: TRBJ2-7
d_call: -
v_call: TRBV5-1

cdr3_aa: CASQAGNEQYF
cdr3_nt: TGTGCCAGCCAAGCAGGGAACGAGCAGTACTTC
j_call: TRBJ2-7
d_call: -
v_call: TRBV27

cdr3_aa: CASRVGSALSEQYF
cdr3_nt: TGTGCCAGCAGGGTCGGGAGTGCCTTGAGCGAGCAGTACTTC
j_call: TRBJ2-7
d_call: -
v_call: TRBV6-6

cdr3_aa: CARGLAGGGEQFF
cdr3_nt: TGTGCCAGGGGACTAGCGGGAGGGGGTGAGCAGTTCTTC
j_call: TRBJ2-1
d_call: TRBD2
v_call: TRBV2

cdr3_aa: CSAGTSGGTDTQYF
cdr3_nt: TGCAGCGCCGGGACTAGCGGGGGCACAGATACGCAGTATTTT
j_call: TRBJ2-3
d_call: TRBD2
v_call: TRBV29-1

cdr3_aa: CASSIGAGVNEQYF
cdr3_nt: TGTGCCAGTAGTATAGGCGCAGGGGTCAACGAGCAGTACTTC
j_call: TRBJ2-7
d_call: -
v_call: TRBV19

cdr3_aa: CASSPWAEAQFF
cdr3_nt: TGTGCCAGCAGCCCCTGGGCGGAGGCGCAGTTCTTC
j_call: TRBJ2-1
d_call: -
v_call: TRBV5-4

cdr3_aa: CASSLDINPNTGELFF
cdr3_nt: TGTGCCAGCAGCTTAGACATAAATCCGAACACCGGGGAGCTGTTTTTT
j_call: TRBJ2-2
d_call: -
v_call: TRBV7-2

cdr3_aa: CASSHPLRNEQFF
cdr3_nt: TGTGCCAGCAGCCATCCTTTGAGAAATGAGCAGTTCTTC
j_call: TRBJ2-1
d_call: -
v_call: TRBV7-9